The 19 T cell receptor beta chains presented below share a single source sample, sequenced in a study of OX40 agonist ivuxolimab in advanced cancers. This table comes from immunoSEQ multiplex PCR, and its TCRdb copy is limited to in-frame clones, with some not included. The sample holds over 20,000 clones, 77% seen once. Material: CD4+ or CD8+ T cells sorted from blood, obtained in a trial of the OX40 agonist ivuxolimab. Every receptor here comes from an adult with an advanced solid tumor such as melanoma, head and neck, liver or kidney cancer.

The rearrangement uses TRBV30 and TRBJ2-5; 8 bases fit TRBD2. V shed 5 bases, J shed 1 base, and the junction held 3 bases outside the gene matches. CDR3 size: 13 residues. CDR1 is GTSNPN, CDR2 SVGIG, per germline (reference sequence). The CDR3 region is CAWSSGGQETQYF. DNA for the CDR3: TGTGCCTGGTCCAGCGGGGGCCAAGAGACCCAGTACTTC.

The rearrangement uses TRBV19 and TRBJ2-5; 11 bases match TRBD1. J lost 4 bases, V lost 7 bases, and 5 bases had no gene match. There are 14 residues in the CDR3. The germline gives CDR1 LNHDA, CDR2 SQIVND (reference sequence). The CDR3 region is CASTPGQGGETQYF. CDR3 DNA sequence: TGTGCCAGTACTCCGGGACAGGGGGGAGAGACCCAGTACTTC.

This chain joins TRBV5-1 and TRBJ2-1; D is uncertain. The CDR3 consists of 15 residues. Trimming removed 1 base at V and 7 bases at J, with 15 bases between. Germline V gives CDR1 SGHRS, CDR2 YFSETQ. The CDR3 DNA is TGCGCCAGCAGCTTGAGGCCAGGTGGAAATAATGAGCAGTTCTTC. Translation gives CASSLRPGGNNEQFF.

This clone was observed once. V is TRBV5-6 and J is TRBJ1-2; D possibly corresponds to TRBD1 (5 bases). This CDR3 comprises 14 residues. CDR1 SGHDT and CDR2 YYEEEE come from the germline V gene. V gave up 7 bases and J gave up 3 bases, with 16 bases separating them. In nucleotides, the CDR3 is TGTGCCAGCTCCTGGGGGGTTCACGACTATGGCTACACCTTC. It translates to CASSWGVHDYGYTF.

This chain connects TRBV7-6 to TRBJ2-7; perhaps TRBD2 as D (5 bases). The CDR3 sequence is 16 residues long. Germline values: CDR1 SGHVS, CDR2 FNYEAQ. V was cut by 1 base and J by 1 base, with 14 bases left in between. The CDR3 region is CASSLVEGRGSYEQYF. CDR3 nucleotide sequence: TGTGCCAGCAGCTTAGTTGAGGGTAGAGGGTCCTACGAGCAGTACTTC.

This rearrangement joins TRBV7-3 to TRBJ2-1; 10 bases are shared with TRBD1. Germline V gene lookup returns CDR1 SGHTA and CDR2 FQGTGA. After removal of 4 bases from V and 7 bases from J, the junction contained 7 bases not matched to a gene. The CDR3 has 15 amino acids. CDR3: CASSSPGQGSNEQFF. The CDR3 coding sequence is TGTGCCAGCAGCTCCCCGGGACAGGGGAGTAATGAGCAGTTCTTC.

V usage is TRBV5-1 and J usage is TRBJ2-5; the D is unclear. The V gene lost 1 base and the J gene lost 5 bases, with 6 bases spanning the gap. This CDR3 comprises 12 residues. The germline gives CDR1 SGHRS, CDR2 YFSETQ. The CDR3 DNA reads as TGCGCCAGCAGCTTGCCGTTTGAGACCCAGTACTTC. Translated: CASSLPFETQYF.

V is TRBV7-6 and J is TRBJ1-1; weak D call: TRBD1 (5 bases). Trimming took 5 bases from V and 2 from J, leaving 12 bases between them. There are 14 residues in the CDR3. The germline V gene encodes CDR1 SGHVS and CDR2 FNYEAQ. Written as DNA, the CDR3 is TGTGCCAGCAGCCCAGGGAAATTAAACACTGAAGCTTTCTTT. This gives the protein CASSPGKLNTEAFF. Drawing the rest from reference TRBV7-6 and TRBJ1-1, the complete variable domain is GAGVSQSPRYKVTKRGQDVALRCDPISGHVSLYWYRQALGQGPEFLTYFNYEAQQDKSGLPNDRFSAERPEGSISTLTIQRTEQRDSAMYRCASSPGKLNTEAFFGQGTRLTVV.

A few counts support this clone. This rearrangement joins TRBV7-8 to TRBJ2-2; 8 bases are a match to TRBD2. The CDR3 contains 15 residues. CDR1 is SGHVS, CDR2 FQNEAQ, per germline. V lost 6 bases to trimming and J lost 6 bases; unmatched junction nucleotides: 9. This CDR3 is CASSLASAGAGELFF. CDR3 bases: TGTGCCAGCAGTTTGGCGTCAGCGGGAGCCGGGGAGCTGTTTTTT.

The chain couples TRBV29-1 to TRBJ2-3; no definite D call. The V gene lost 5 bases and the J gene lost 0 bases, with 12 bases spanning the gap. Germline loops: CDR1 SQVTM, CDR2 ANQGSEA. The CDR3 runs 14 residues. CDR3 sequence (DNA): TGCAGCGTTAAGGCAGGTTCTAGCACAGATACGCAGTATTTT. The encoded protein is CSVKAGSSTDTQYF.

This rearrangement joins TRBV5-1 to TRBJ2-2; 9 bases are a match to TRBD2. This CDR3 is 15 amino acids long. V lost 3 bases, J lost 10 bases, and 10 bases stayed unmatched. Per the germline V gene, CDR1 is SGHRS and CDR2 is YFSETQ. CDR3 nucleotide sequence: TGCGCCAGCAGCTGGGCCGCGGGGGGGACCTTGGAGCTGTTTTTT. This gives the protein CASSWAAGGTLELFF.

This chain joins TRBV5-6 and TRBJ2-7; 11 bases line up with TRBD2. The CDR3 spans 16 residues. The trim removed 4 bases at V and 4 bases at J, leaving 10 bases unmatched. Germline V lookup: CDR1 SGHDT, CDR2 YYEEEE. CDR3 residues: CASSPTLAGGRYEQYF. The CDR3, as DNA: TGTGCCAGCAGCCCGACCCTAGCGGGGGGTAGGTACGAGCAGTACTTC.

This rearrangement joins TRBV5-6 to TRBJ2-2, with 8 bases lining up with TRBD1. Germline CDR1 SGHDT, CDR2 YYEEEE. This CDR3 is 17 amino acids long. Unmatched junction bases numbered 15, after V lost 5 bases and J lost 6 bases. The chain's CDR3 is CASSNIFGTGVAGELFF. The CDR3 DNA reads as TGTGCCAGCAGTAACATTTTCGGGACAGGCGTGGCCGGGGAGCTGTTTTTT.

This clone was recorded a few times. The chain recombines TRBV5-1 with TRBJ2-1, with 8 bases fitting TRBD2. The CDR3 is 15 residues long. V gave up 5 bases and J gave up 6 bases; unmatched junction bases: 10. Germline values: CDR1 SGHRS, CDR2 YFSETQ. The CDR3 DNA sequence: TGCGCCAGCAGGCCCCCCGGGACTAGTGCCAATGAGCAGTTCTTC. Its translation: CASRPPGTSANEQFF.

This chain joins TRBV19 and TRBJ2-1; D is unclear. The CDR3 has 14 residues. Germline assignment: CDR1 LNHDA and CDR2 SQIVND (reference sequence). Between the trimmed V and J ends, which lost 5 bases and 6 bases, there was a span of 14 bases. The CDR3 bases are TGTGCCAGTAGTCCCCGGAGACAATTCAATGAGCAGTTCTTC. It is translated as CASSPRRQFNEQFF.

The V gene is TRBV6-1, the J gene TRBJ2-7, with D possibly called TRBD1 or TRBD2 (5 bases each). This CDR3 contains 15 residues. V was clipped by 4 bases and J by 5 bases, with 18 bases between them. The germline CDR1 and CDR2 sequences are MNHNS and SASEGT. CDR3 amino acids: CASSVGRDRSNEQYF. Here the CDR3 DNA reads TGTGCCAGCAGTGTCGGCCGGGACCGCAGTAACGAGCAGTACTTC.

In its sample, this clone ranks as medium-sized (0.01 to 0.1%). V and J are TRBV10-2 and TRBJ1-5; D not certain. There are 13 residues in the CDR3. Trimming pared 7 bases from V and 1 base from J, leaving 8 bases between. CDR1 and CDR2 (germline): WSHSY, SAAADI. For the CDR3, the DNA is TGCGCCAGCACGCCGGGGAGCAATCAGCCCCAGCATTTT. Translating it yields CASTPGSNQPQHF.

The chain is built from TRBV19 and TRBJ2-1; D might be TRBD1 (6 bases). The V and J ends lost 5 bases and 6 bases respectively, with 17 bases between them. Germline V gives CDR1 LNHDA, CDR2 SQIVND (reference sequence). CDR3 length equals 15 residues. The CDR3 coding sequence is TGTGCCAGTAGTCCCGACGACAGGTTACGCAATGAGCAGTTCTTC. Translation gives CASSPDDRLRNEQFF.

The CDR3 spells CASWTGVVQPQHF. In DNA form, the CDR3 reads TGTGCCAGCTGGACAGGGGTTGTTCAGCCCCAGCATTTT. V and J are TRBV28 and TRBJ1-5; 9 positions agree with TRBD1. In germline, CDR1 is MDHEN, CDR2 SYDVKM. The trim removed 8 bases at V and 6 bases at J, leaving 5 bases unmatched. CDR3 size: 13 residues.